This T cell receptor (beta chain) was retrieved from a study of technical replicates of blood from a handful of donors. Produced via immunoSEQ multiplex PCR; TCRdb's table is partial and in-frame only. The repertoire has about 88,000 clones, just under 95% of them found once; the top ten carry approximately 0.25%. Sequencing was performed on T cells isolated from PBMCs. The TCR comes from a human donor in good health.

The CDR3 here is CASSLSPTGSSYNEQFF. As DNA, the CDR3 is TGTGCCAGCAGCTTAAGTCCCACAGGGAGCTCCTACAATGAGCAGTTCTTC. The chain carries TRBV7-9 and TRBJ2-1; tentatively, D is TRBD1 (6 bases). V dropped 2 bases and J dropped 0 bases, with 14 bases sitting between them. Germline lookup yields CDR1 SEHNR and CDR2 FQNEAQ (reference sequence). CDR3 length equals 17 residues.